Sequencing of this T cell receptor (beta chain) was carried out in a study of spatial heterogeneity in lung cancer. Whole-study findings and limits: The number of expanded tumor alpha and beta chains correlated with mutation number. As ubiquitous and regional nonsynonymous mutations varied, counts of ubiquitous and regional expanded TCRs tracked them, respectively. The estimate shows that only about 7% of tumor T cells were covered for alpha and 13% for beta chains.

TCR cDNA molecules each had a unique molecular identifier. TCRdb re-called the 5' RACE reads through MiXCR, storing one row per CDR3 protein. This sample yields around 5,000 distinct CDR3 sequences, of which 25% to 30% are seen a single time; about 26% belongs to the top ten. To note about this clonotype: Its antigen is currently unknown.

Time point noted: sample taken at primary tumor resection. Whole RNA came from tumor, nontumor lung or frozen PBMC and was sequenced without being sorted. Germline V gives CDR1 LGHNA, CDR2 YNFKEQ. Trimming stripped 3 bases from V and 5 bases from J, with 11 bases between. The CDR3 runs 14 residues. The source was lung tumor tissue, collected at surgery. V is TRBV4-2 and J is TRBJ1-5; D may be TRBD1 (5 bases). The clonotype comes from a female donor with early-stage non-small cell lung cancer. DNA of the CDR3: TGTGCCAGCAGCCAGGGGACGGCTGATCAGCCCCAGCATTTT. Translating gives CASSQGTADQPQHF.